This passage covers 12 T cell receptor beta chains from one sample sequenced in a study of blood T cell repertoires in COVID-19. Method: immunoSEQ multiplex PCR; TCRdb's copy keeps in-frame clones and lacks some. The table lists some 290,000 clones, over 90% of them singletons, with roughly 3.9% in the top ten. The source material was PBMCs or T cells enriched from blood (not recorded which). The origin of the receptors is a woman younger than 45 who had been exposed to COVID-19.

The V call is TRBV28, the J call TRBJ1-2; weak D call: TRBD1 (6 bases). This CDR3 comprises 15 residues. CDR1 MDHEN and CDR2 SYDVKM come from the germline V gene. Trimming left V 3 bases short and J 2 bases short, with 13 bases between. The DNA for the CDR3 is TGTGCCAGCAGTTTTCCGGGACATTCCAACTATGGCTACACCTTC. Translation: CASSFPGHSNYGYTF.

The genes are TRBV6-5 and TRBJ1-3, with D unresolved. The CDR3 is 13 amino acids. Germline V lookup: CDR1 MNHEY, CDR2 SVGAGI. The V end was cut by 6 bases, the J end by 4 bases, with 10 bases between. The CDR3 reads CASSSFRGNTIYF. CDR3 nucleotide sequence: TGTGCCAGCAGCTCATTTCGGGGAAACACCATATATTTT.

CDR3 in DNA: TGTGCCAGCAAGGGTGAAGGGGTCGATCAGCCCCAGCATTTT. Protein: CASKGEGVDQPQHF. The V call is TRBV2, the J call TRBJ1-5, with D maybe TRBD1 (5 bases). The V end lost 7 bases, the J end lost 5 bases, and 15 bases lay between the germline ends. The CDR3 sequence is 14 residues long. Germline assignment: CDR1 SNHLY and CDR2 FYNNEI.

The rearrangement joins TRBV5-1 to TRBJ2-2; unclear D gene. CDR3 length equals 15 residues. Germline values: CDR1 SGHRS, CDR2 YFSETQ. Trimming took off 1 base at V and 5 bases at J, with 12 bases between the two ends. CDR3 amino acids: CASSLIQKSTGELFF. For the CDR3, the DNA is TGCGCCAGCAGCTTGATACAGAAAAGTACCGGGGAGCTGTTTTTT.

Here the CDR3 DNA reads TGTGCCAGCAGCCAAGAAGGGCGGGGGGCACCCACAGATACGCAGTATTTT. Translation gives CASSQEGRGAPTDTQYF. V and J are TRBV3-1 (or the pseudogene TRBV3-2) and TRBJ2-3; the match to TRBD2 covers 8 bases. Per germline, CDR1 LGHDT and CDR2 YNNKEL (reference sequence). This CDR3 spans 17 amino acids. V lost 0 bases to trimming and J lost 2 bases; unmatched junction nucleotides: 7.

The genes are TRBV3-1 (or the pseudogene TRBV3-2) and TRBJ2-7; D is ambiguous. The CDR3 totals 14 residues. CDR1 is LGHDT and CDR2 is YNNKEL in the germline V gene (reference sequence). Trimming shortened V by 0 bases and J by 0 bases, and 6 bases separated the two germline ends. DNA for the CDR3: TGTGCCAGCAGCCAAGATACGAGCTCCTACGAGCAGTACTTC. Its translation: CASSQDTSSYEQYF.

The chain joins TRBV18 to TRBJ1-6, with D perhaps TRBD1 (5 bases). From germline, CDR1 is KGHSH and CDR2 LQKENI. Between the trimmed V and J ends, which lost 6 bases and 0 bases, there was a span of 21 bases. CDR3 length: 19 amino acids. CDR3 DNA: TGTGCCAGCTCCCCCAGAATGGGGGGAAGAAGCTCCTATAATTCACCCCTCCACTTT. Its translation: CASSPRMGGRSSYNSPLHF.

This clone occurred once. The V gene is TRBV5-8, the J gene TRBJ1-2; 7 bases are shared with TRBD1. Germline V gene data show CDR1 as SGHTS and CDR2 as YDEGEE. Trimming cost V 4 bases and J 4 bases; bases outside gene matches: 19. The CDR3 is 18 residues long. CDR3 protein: CASSPGDSISGLGYGYTF. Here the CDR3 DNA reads TGTGCCAGCAGCCCAGGGGACAGCATCTCCGGGTTGGGCTATGGCTACACCTTC.

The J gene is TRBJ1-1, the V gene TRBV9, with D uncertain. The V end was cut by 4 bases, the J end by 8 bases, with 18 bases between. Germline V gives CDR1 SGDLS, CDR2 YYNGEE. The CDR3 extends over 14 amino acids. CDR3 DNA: TGTGCCAGCAGCCCCCGGGGAGCCCGAACCGAAGCTTTCTTT. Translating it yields CASSPRGARTEAFF.

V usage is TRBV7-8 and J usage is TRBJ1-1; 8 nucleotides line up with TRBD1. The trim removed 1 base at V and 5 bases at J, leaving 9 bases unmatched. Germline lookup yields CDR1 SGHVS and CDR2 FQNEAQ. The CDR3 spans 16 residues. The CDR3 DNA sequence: TGTGCCAGCAGCTTAGACCCCAGGGGGCAGGGGACTGAAGCTTTCTTT. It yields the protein CASSLDPRGQGTEAFF.

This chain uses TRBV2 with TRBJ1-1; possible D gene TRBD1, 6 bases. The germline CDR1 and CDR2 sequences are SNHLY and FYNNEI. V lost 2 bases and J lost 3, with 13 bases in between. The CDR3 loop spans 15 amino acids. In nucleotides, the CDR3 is TGTGCCAGCAGTGAAAGGGGGTCCGTATACACTGAAGCTTTCTTT. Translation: CASSERGSVYTEAFF.

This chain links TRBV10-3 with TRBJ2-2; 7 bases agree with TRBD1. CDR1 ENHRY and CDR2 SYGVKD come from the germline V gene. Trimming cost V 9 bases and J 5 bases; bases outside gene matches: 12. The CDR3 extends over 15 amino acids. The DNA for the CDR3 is TGTGCCATGGGAGACCAAGACAGGGTAACCGGGGAGCTGTTTTTT. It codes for CAMGDQDRVTGELFF.